Shown below are 22 T cell receptor beta chains from a single sample sequenced in a study of regulatory T cells in long-lasting Graves disease (dated by TCRdb to the early 2020s). The library was made by multiplex PCR. The sequencer was an Illumina HiSeq 4000. CDR3 regions were amplified by Arm-PCR with iRepertoire HTBI primers to construct TCR beta libraries. The public reads were reanalyzed by TCRdb: fastp trimming at Q25, MiXCR alignment, in-frame beta chains only. Entries that share a CDR3 protein sequence are merged under the most common genes and DNA. The sample contains over 450,000 distinct CDR3 sequences, about 11% of them found a single time. Approximately 9.6% of the sample belongs to the ten largest clones. The time point label corresponds to: newly diagnosed GD, antithyroid drugs for less than 3 months. For both TCR sequencing and RNA sequencing, RNA was extracted from PBMCs in TRIzol.

These data were likewise used in another study, on T cells in Graves' hyperthyroidism and ophthalmopathy.

Sequenced material: peripheral blood mononuclear cells (PBMCs), taken at new diagnosis, from a patient treated with antithyroid drugs. These receptors were collected from a woman aged 25 to 45 with Graves disease. Donor details come from another sample of the same person, matched by shared clones.

This clonotype occurred many times. In DNA, the CDR3 is TGCAGTGCTAACCTCCAGCAAGAGACCCAGTACTTC. Protein product: CSANLQQETQYF. The chain combines TRBV20-1 with TRBJ2-5; D remains unclear. V was clipped by 4 bases and J by 2 bases, with 8 bases between them. There are 12 residues in the CDR3. CDR1 and CDR2 from the germline V gene are DFQATT and SNEGSKA (reference sequence).

This clonotype was picked up many times. V usage is TRBV27 and J usage is TRBJ2-1; possible D gene TRBD2, 6 bases. The CDR3 spans 15 residues. Between the trimmed V and J ends, which lost 8 bases and 1 base, there was a span of 15 bases. Germline CDR1 is MNHEY and CDR2 is SMNVEV (reference sequence). The CDR3 here is CASGSGPGSYNEQFF. CDR3 DNA: TGTGCCAGCGGAAGCGGGCCGGGGTCCTACAATGAGCAGTTCTTC.

This clonotype was found many times. This chain joins TRBV18 and TRBJ1-2; 10 bases are shared with TRBD1. After removal of 5 bases from V and 4 bases from J, the junction contained 10 bases not matched to a gene. Germline CDR1 is KGHSH and CDR2 is LQKENI. This CDR3 has 16 residues. CDR3 nucleotide sequence: TGTGCCAGCTCATCAGGGACAGGGGAAAGTAGCTATGGCTACACCTTC. As protein: CASSSGTGESSYGYTF. Full variable domain (rest looked up from reference TRBV18 and TRBJ1-2): NAGVMQNPRHLVRRRGQEARLRCSPMKGHSHVYWYRQLPEEGLKFMVYLQKENIIDESGMPKERFSAEFPKEGPSILRIQQVVRGDSAAYFCASSSGTGESSYGYTFGSGTRLTVV.

V and J are TRBV5-1 and TRBJ1-2; TRBD1 might be the D (5 bases). Germline V CDR1 and CDR2: SGHRS, YFSETQ. Trimming removed 2 bases at V and 4 bases at J, with 9 bases between. The CDR3 has 13 residues. The CDR3 loop reads CASSLDSIYGYTF. Here the CDR3 DNA reads TGCGCCAGCAGCTTAGACAGCATCTATGGCTACACCTTC.

Only a few counts were recorded for this clonotype. A much larger clone lies a single base off, so this may be a read error. This chain connects TRBV11-3 to TRBJ2-7, with D possibly being TRBD2 (5 bases). Trimming removed 5 bases at V and 6 bases at J, with 14 bases between. Germline CDR1 SGHNT, CDR2 YENEEA. The CDR3 extends over 13 amino acids. CDR3 loop: CASSGQATSEQYF. The CDR3 nucleotides read TGTGCCAGCAGCGGGCAGGCTACTAGCGAGCAGTACTTC.

At least ten counts were recorded for this clonotype. The genes are TRBV6-1 and TRBJ1-1, with D possibly matching TRBD1 (6 bases). The length of the CDR3 is 14 residues. V dropped 3 bases and J dropped 4 bases, with 12 bases sitting between them. Germline CDR1 reads MNHNS; CDR2 reads SASEGT. CDR3 amino acids: CASSDTGPPTEAFF. CDR3 DNA sequence: TGTGCCAGCAGTGACACAGGGCCCCCCACTGAAGCTTTCTTT.

The chain carries TRBV11-2 and TRBJ2-7; D not resolved. Trimming removed 1 base from V and 4 bases from J, with 11 bases in between. Germline values: CDR1 SGHAT, CDR2 FQNNGV. The CDR3 length is 14 residues. The CDR3 loop reads CASSLGGVGYEQYF. The CDR3 DNA is TGTGCCAGCAGCTTAGGGGGTGTGGGGTACGAGCAGTACTTC.

The chain is built from TRBV11-1 and TRBJ2-7; the match to TRBD2 covers 13 bases. With V trimmed by 6 bases and J by 4 bases, 6 bases remained unmatched. The CDR3 is 15 residues long. Germline assignment: CDR1 SGHAT and CDR2 FQDESV (reference sequence). CDR3 region: CASSRGTSGEYEQYF. The CDR3 DNA follows: TGTGCCAGCAGTCGAGGGACTAGCGGGGAGTACGAGCAGTACTTC.

This clonotype was counted ten times or more. This chain links TRBV20-1 with TRBJ2-5; D remains ambiguous. This CDR3 contains 14 residues. V lost 6 bases to trimming and J lost 4 bases, with 18 bases between them. Germline values: CDR1 DFQATT, CDR2 SNEGSKA (reference sequence). The CDR3 DNA sequence: TGCAGTGCCCACGTCCGGGTAAACGGAGAGACCCAGTACTTC. Protein product: CSAHVRVNGETQYF.

This clonotype was counted at least ten times. The chain uses TRBV28 and TRBJ2-7; 7 nucleotides line up with TRBD2. J was trimmed by 1 base and V by 4 bases; bases with no gene match: 4. Germline CDR1 is MDHEN and CDR2 is SYDVKM. CDR3 length equals 14 residues. The chain's CDR3 is CASSWASGSYEQYF. CDR3 DNA: TGTGCCAGCAGTTGGGCTAGCGGTTCCTACGAGCAGTACTTC.

This clonotype was found once. Being one base from a much bigger clone, this may be a read error. The rearrangement links TRBV7-2 to TRBJ2-7, with TRBD2 matching 12 bases. This CDR3 comprises 15 residues. The V and J ends lost 6 bases and 7 bases, in that order; junction bases with no gene match: 10. Per the germline V gene, CDR1 is SGHTA and CDR2 is FQGNSA. The CDR3 nucleotides read TGTGCCAGCAGACCTAGCGGGAGGGCCCACAATGAGCAGTACTTC. As protein: CASRPSGRAHNEQYF.

This clonotype was counted at least ten times. One end of the junction varies from germline; a read error may be responsible. The chain uses TRBV11-2 and TRBJ1-4; weak D call: TRBD1 (5 bases). CDR1 and CDR2 (germline): SGHAT, FQNNGV. The CDR3 sequence is 13 residues long. CDR3 loop: CASSFGTYDKLFF. CDR3 nucleotides: TGTGCCAGCAGCTTTGGGACCTATGACAAACTGTTTTTT.

This clonotype was counted many times. The chain combines TRBV5-1 with TRBJ1-1; 9 positions match TRBD1. Trimming at V came to 4 bases and at J to 1 base, leaving 5 bases not matched to a gene. The germline V gene encodes CDR1 SGHRS and CDR2 YFSETQ. The CDR3 totals 15 residues. The CDR3 nucleotides read TGCGCCAGCAGCAGGGGACAGGGAACGAACACTGAAGCTTTCTTT. Translated, it gives CASSRGQGTNTEAFF.

With regard to this clonotype: This clone may be a read error of a much larger clone one base away. The CDR3 carries no conserved terminal phenylalanine or tryptophan, so it likely arises from a read error. This chain links TRBV11-2 with TRBJ2-1; 9 bases align to TRBD1. This CDR3 is 17 amino acids long. The germline CDR1 and CDR2 sequences are SGHAT and FQNNGV. Unmatched junction bases numbered 9, after V lost 5 bases and J lost 1 base. The CDR3 here is CASSGSRDRVSYNEQFL. CDR3 in DNA: TGTGCCAGCAGCGGATCTAGGGACAGGGTGTCCTACAATGAGCAGTTCCTC.

This clonotype was recorded at least ten times. J is TRBJ2-7 and V is TRBV20-1; tentative D call: TRBD2 (5 bases). Germline loops: CDR1 DFQATT, CDR2 SNEGSKA (reference sequence). This CDR3 contains 15 residues. V dropped 0 bases and J dropped 3 bases, with 15 bases sitting between them. The chain's CDR3 is CSARDPQLTSYEQYF. In nucleotides, the CDR3 is TGCAGTGCTAGAGATCCACAGCTTACTAGCTACGAGCAGTACTTC.

The V call is TRBV25-1, the J call TRBJ1-2; D might be TRBD1 (5 bases). The V and J ends lost 1 base and 4 bases respectively, with 7 bases between them. The CDR3 is 13 residues long. The V gene's germline CDR1 is MGHDK and CDR2 SYGVNS. The CDR3 DNA sequence: TGTGCCAGCAGTGAATGGGGGGGCTATGGCTACACCTTC. This codes for CASSEWGGYGYTF.

As for this clonotype: This may stem from a read error, because a much larger clone lies one nucleotide away. The V and J genes are TRBV6-2 or TRBV6-3 and TRBJ1-2; D remains ambiguous. CDR1 and CDR2 from the germline V gene are MNHEY and SVGEGT. CDR3 size: 11 residues. The CDR3 protein is CTSSGGLGYTF. CDR3 sequence (DNA): TGTACCAGCAGTGGAGGTCTTGGCTACACCTTC.

The rearrangement uses TRBV6-2 or TRBV6-3 and TRBJ1-5; TRBD1 is a possible D gene (5 bases). Germline V gene lookup returns CDR1 MNHEY and CDR2 SVGEGT. With 7 bases removed from V and 2 bases from J, the gap between germline ends came to 15 bases. This CDR3 spans 15 amino acids. CDR3 residues: CASTKGRVGNQPQHF. The CDR3 DNA is TGTGCCAGCACCAAGGGCAGGGTGGGCAATCAGCCCCAGCATTTT.

Comment on this clonotype: A much larger clone differs from this one at a single base, so this may be a read error. The rearrangement links TRBV11-3 to TRBJ2-3; a possible D gene is TRBD2 (6 bases). Germline V gives CDR1 SGHNT, CDR2 YENEEA. This CDR3 is built from 14 residues. CDR3 nucleotide sequence: TGTGCCAGCAGCGCCCAGGGACTGAACAATGAGCAGTCCTTC. As protein: CASSAQGLNNEQSF. Together with reference TRBV11-3 and TRBJ2-3, the CDR3 gives the full variable domain: EAGVVQSPRYKIIEKKQPVAFWCNPISGHNTLYWYLQNLGQGPELLIRYENEEAVDDSQLPKDRFSAERLKGVDSTLKIQPAELGDSAVYLCASSAQGLNNEQSFGPGTRLTVL.

This clonotype occurred many times. This chain's CDR3 is CASSLVPRFSGTETQYF. Written as DNA, the CDR3 is TGTGCCAGCAGCTTAGTCCCAAGGTTTAGCGGGACTGAGACCCAGTACTTC. J is TRBJ2-5 and V is TRBV7-9; 8 bases are a match to TRBD2. The germline V gene has CDR1 SEHNR and CDR2 FQNEAQ (reference sequence). Trimming cost V 1 base and J 5 bases; bases outside gene matches: 12. This CDR3 region has 17 residues.

This clonotype was seen many times. This chain joins TRBV11-2 and TRBJ1-6; D call uncertain. This CDR3 spans 15 amino acids. V dropped 0 bases and J dropped 11 bases, with 14 bases sitting between them. Germline V gene sequence: CDR1 SGHAT, CDR2 FQNNGV. CDR3 protein: CASSLDRLVAPPLHF. In nucleotides, the CDR3 is TGTGCCAGCAGCTTAGATCGTCTAGTCGCGCCACCCCTCCACTTT.

J is TRBJ1-1 and V is TRBV3-1; D unclear. Trimming cost V 2 bases and J 0 bases, with 10 bases left between them. The CDR3 is 15 amino acids. CDR1 is LGHDT and CDR2 is YNNKEL in the germline V gene (reference sequence). CDR3 residues: CASSQRGGVNTEAFF. The DNA of the CDR3 is TGTGCCAGCAGCCAACGGGGAGGAGTGAACACTGAAGCTTTCTTT.